The T cell receptor beta chain under discussion was sequenced for a study of blood T cell repertoires in COVID-19. Whole-study context: COVID-19 samples from acute and convalescent phases originated in the United States, Italy and Spain.

In the original processing: How many nucleated cells were present was estimated from reference gene primer amplification. The repertoire was sequenced with immunoSEQ multiplex PCR; TCRdb's copy has only in-frame clones and lacks some. V and J calls and clone size are those listed in that table; D and trimming were worked out from the DNA. The sample has 350,000 or so clones, about 92% seen once; the top ten hold approximately 18%. Individuals aged 18 to 89 years were recruited from around 22 US areas. Two negative PCRs, clearance, or symptom resolution had been documented for recovered Cohort 3 donors. The TCR originated in a woman aged 25 to 45 who had recovered from COVID-19. The sequencing sample was made of PBMCs or T cells enriched from blood (not recorded which).

CDR3 loop: CASTLSGIRQETQYF. CDR3 DNA sequence: TGTGCCAGCACACTTAGCGGCATACGACAAGAGACCCAGTACTTC. J is TRBJ2-5 and V is TRBV6-5; D possibly corresponds to TRBD2 (6 bases). There are 15 residues in the CDR3. CDR1 MNHEY and CDR2 SVGAGI come from the germline V gene. Trimming shortened V by 7 bases and J by 2 bases, and 17 bases separated the two germline ends.